This is a list of T cell receptor beta chains from one sample in a study of metastatic and nonmetastatic thyroid tumors. TCRdb called clones again from the PCR reads with MiXCR. The sample holds about 93,000 clones, 9.5% to 15% seen once. The source material was blood. The receptors here all came from a female donor with papillary thyroid cancer or a benign thyroid nodule (not recorded which). Some clones in this sample may be carry-over from other donors' samples. Both conserved end residues are part of each CDR3. Each record gives: V gene, D gene, clone size, J gene, CDR3 DNA, CDR3 protein. D genes are given only for firm matches. Clone sizes are given selectively: once, few, many, or a class where the clone is expanded.

TRBV20-1	NA	NA	TRBJ2-3	TGCAGTGCCCTACCCGGGATTAACACGGATACGCAGTATTTT	CSALPGINTDTQYF
TRBV7-3	NA	NA	TRBJ1-1	TGTGCCAGCAGCCCGGGACCGATACGGGCGAACACTGAAGCTTTCTTT	CASSPGPIRANTEAFF
TRBV7-2	NA	many	TRBJ2-7	TGTGCCAGCAGCTTTAGGCGACAGTCGAACGAGCAGTACTTC	CASSFRRQSNEQYF
TRBV2	TRBD1	many	TRBJ2-7	TGTGCCAGCAGTGCCTGGGGACAGGGAACCGAGCAGTACTTC	CASSAWGQGTEQYF
TRBV7-9	NA	many	TRBJ2-7	TGTGCCAGCAGCCAGGACTTAACCTATATCGACGAGCAGTACTTC	CASSQDLTYIDEQYF
TRBV20-1	NA	once	TRBJ1-3	TGCAGTGCCACGGACAGAAGAGGGTCTGGAAACACCATATATTTT	CSATDRRGSGNTIYF
TRBV5-4	TRBD1	many	TRBJ2-7	TGTGCCAGCAGCCCAGGACAGGGGAGGAACTACGAGCAGTACTTC	CASSPGQGRNYEQYF
TRBV6-1	NA	many	TRBJ1-1	TGTGCCAGCAGTCCATTGGCAGCTTTCTTT	CASSPLAAFF
TRBV6-4	NA	few	TRBJ2-3	TGTGCCAACAGTGAGACTGCACACGTGGCAGATACGCAGTATTTT	CANSETAHVADTQYF
TRBV12-3/TRBV12-4	NA	few	TRBJ2-2	TGTGCCAGCAGATGGGGGACGGGGGGCACCTGGGAGCTGTTTTTC	CASRWGTGGTWELFF
TRBV9	NA	once	TRBJ2-7	TGTGCCAGCAGCACTGACGGCACCTACGAGCAGTACTTC	CASSTDGTYEQYF
TRBV27	TRBD1	NA	TRBJ2-7	TGTGCCAGCAGTTCGACGGACAGGGGCTACGAGCAGTACTTC	CASSSTDRGYEQYF
TRBV10-3	TRBD2	many	TRBJ2-2	TGTGCCATCAGTGAGCGAGCGGGAGAGGGCACCGGGGAGCTGTTTTTT	CAISERAGEGTGELFF
TRBV7-2	TRBD1	many	TRBJ1-1	TGTGCCAGCAGACGGGACAGGGGAGGCACTGAAGCTTTCTTT	CASRRDRGGTEAFF
TRBV28	NA	many	TRBJ2-6	TGTGCCACCTATAAGGGAGAACCTGGGGCCAACGTCCTGACTTTC	CATYKGEPGANVLTF
TRBV7-8	NA	many	TRBJ1-1	TGTGCCAGCAGCTCTGCGCCGGGACATTCGAACACTGAAGCTTTCTTT	CASSSAPGHSNTEAFF
TRBV15	NA	many	TRBJ2-7	TGTGCCACCAGCAGCGGGAACACGGACTCTGGGGAGCAGTACTTC	CATSSGNTDSGEQYF
TRBV7-8	NA	many	TRBJ2-7	TGTGCCAGCAGCAATCGATACGAGCAGTACTTC	CASSNRYEQYF
TRBV20-1	NA	many	TRBJ2-7	TGCAGTGCTATTACTAGTAATGCCTACGAGCAGTACTTC	CSAITSNAYEQYF
TRBV29-1	TRBD2	many	TRBJ2-7	TGCAGCGTTGAGGGACTAGGGGGCTCCTACGAGCAGTACTTC	CSVEGLGGSYEQYF
TRBV6-5	TRBD2	few	TRBJ2-1	TGTGCCAGCAGTTACTGGACTAGCGGATACAATGAGCAGTTCTTC	CASSYWTSGYNEQFF
TRBV6-1	NA	many	TRBJ2-5	TGTGCCAGCAGCCAAGGTAGCGGACAAGAGACCCAGTACTTC	CASSQGSGQETQYF
TRBV18	TRBD1	many	TRBJ1-1	TGTGCCAGCTCACTCACACGGACAGGGGTTATGAACACTGAAGCTTTCTTT	CASSLTRTGVMNTEAFF
TRBV6-1	NA	many	TRBJ2-3	TGTGCCAGCAGTGAAGGCGGGATTGGCACAGATACGCAGTATTTT	CASSEGGIGTDTQYF
TRBV28	NA	many	TRBJ1-2	TGTGCCAGCAGTCCCCGGGCGGGGCTTAAATACGGCTACACCTTC	CASSPRAGLKYGYTF
TRBV6-1	NA	NA	TRBJ2-7	TGTGCCAGCAGATCGGTACAGTCCAACTACGAGCAGTACTTC	CASRSVQSNYEQYF
TRBV11-2	NA	NA	TRBJ1-1	TGTGCCAGCAGCTTAGGGGGTCCGCAGGAAGCTTTCTTT	CASSLGGPQEAFF
TRBV18	TRBD1	many	TRBJ1-2	TGTGCCAGCTCACACCAAGGACAGGAGCCTAACTATGGCTACACCTTC	CASSHQGQEPNYGYTF
TRBV5-5	NA	many	TRBJ1-5	TGTGCCAGCAGCGAACGGACCGGGGCCCTCAATCAGCCCCAGCATTTT	CASSERTGALNQPQHF
TRBV5-1	NA	many	TRBJ1-5	TGCGCCAGCAGCTCCTCCACTAACAAGGATAGCAATCAGCCCCAGCATTTT	CASSSSTNKDSNQPQHF
TRBV6-2/TRBV6-3	NA	many	TRBJ2-1	TGTGCCAGCAGTTACTTGAGGGGTGATGAGGTCCATGAGCAGTTCTTC	CASSYLRGDEVHEQFF
TRBV3-1	NA	NA	TRBJ2-7	TGTGTCATCAGCCAGGACCTCCGGCGCCACGAGCAGTACTTC	CVISQDLRRHEQYF
TRBV10-3	TRBD2	many	TRBJ2-3	TGTGCCATCAGTGAGGAAGAGCGGGATGGAGATACGCAGTATTTT	CAISEEERDGDTQYF
TRBV20-1	TRBD2	many	TRBJ2-7	TGCAGTGCTCTCAGCGGGGGCTCCGAGCAGTACTTC	CSALSGGSEQYF
TRBV7-2	NA	many	TRBJ2-3	TGTGCCAGCAGCTTAGGGAGGGCCCTCTCAGATACGCAGTATTTT	CASSLGRALSDTQYF
TRBV30	NA	NA	TRBJ1-1	TGTGCCTGGATCTTCCCGCCCGGACGGAGGATACAGAGCGGGAACACTGAAGCTTTCTTT	CAWIFPPGRRIQSGNTEAFF
TRBV18	NA	many	TRBJ2-5	TGTGCCAGCTCCCCTAAAGAGACCCAGTACTTC	CASSPKETQYF
TRBV7-8	TRBD1	many	TRBJ1-2	TGTGCCAGCAGCTCAACAGGGGCGCTTGGCTACACCTTC	CASSSTGALGYTF
TRBV20-1	NA	few	TRBJ2-5	TGCAGTGGCAGGCAGTGGGATACCCAGTACTTC	CSGRQWDTQYF
TRBV27	NA	many	TRBJ2-1	TGTGCCAGCAGTTCGGACAGAGGCCTCTACAATGAGCAGTTCTTC	CASSSDRGLYNEQFF
TRBV4-3	TRBD2	many	TRBJ2-7	TGCGCCAGCAGCCAGGCCCAATCCGGGACTAGCGGGTTACTCTACGAGCAGTACTTC	CASSQAQSGTSGLLYEQYF
TRBV12-3/TRBV12-4	NA	many	TRBJ2-5	TGTGCCAGCAGTTATGTGGGGGGAGGACAGGAGACCCAGTACTTC	CASSYVGGGQETQYF
TRBV7-9	TRBD1	once	TRBJ2-7	TGTGCCAGCAGCTTAGACGGGACAGAGTCCTACGAGCAGTACTTC	CASSLDGTESYEQYF
TRBV30	NA	many	TRBJ2-1	TGTGCCTGGAGATCAACCTTACTTTTCGGTGAGCAGTTCTTC	CAWRSTLLFGEQFF
TRBV12-3/TRBV12-4	TRBD2	many	TRBJ2-2	TGTGCCAGCAGTTCTTTCGGGAGGGGCAGGGGAACCGGGGAGCTGTTTTTT	CASSSFGRGRGTGELFF
TRBV6-2/TRBV6-3	NA	NA	TRBJ1-4	TGTGCCAGTAGTCTCGGGGGTCTGGGTGAAAAACTGTTTTTT	CASSLGGLGEKLFF
TRBV9	NA	many	TRBJ1-1	TGTGCCAGCAGCGTAGGAGACAGAACTGAAGCTTTCTTT	CASSVGDRTEAFF
TRBV4-1	NA	NA	TRBJ2-3	TGCGCCAGCAGCCAAGTTCGTAGGGGGAGCACAGATACGCAGTATTTT	CASSQVRRGSTDTQYF
TRBV6-2/TRBV6-3	TRBD1	many	TRBJ1-1	TGTGCCAGCAGAAGGACAGGGAAGGACACTGAAGCTTTCTTT	CASRRTGKDTEAFF
TRBV5-1	TRBD2	many	TRBJ2-1	TGCGCCAGCAGCCCCTACCTTAGCGGGGGCTCCTACAATGAGCAGTTCTTC	CASSPYLSGGSYNEQFF
TRBV5-1	NA	few	TRBJ2-1	TGCGCCAGCAGCTTCACGGCCGGTGGCAGGGGCGATGAGCAGTTCTTC	CASSFTAGGRGDEQFF